The 28 T cell receptor beta chains below come from one sample, sequenced in a study of intratumoral heterogeneity in liver cancer. Here immunoSEQ multiplex PCR was the method, and the copy in TCRdb shows in-frame clones only, minus some. This table holds roughly 6,200 clones, under 75% found once. Tumour samples came from separate, distinct regions of the hepatocellular carcinoma nodule. Sequencing used tumor tissue, obtained before any cancer treatment. The receptors here all came from a woman in her 70s with hepatocellular carcinoma.

By proportion, this clone is large (0.1 to 1%). J is TRBJ2-7 and V is TRBV2; D call uncertain. CDR1 SNHLY and CDR2 FYNNEI come from the germline V gene. The V end lost 7 bases, the J end lost 0 bases, and 10 bases lay between the germline ends. CDR3 size: 13 residues. CDR3 protein: CASTITISYEQYF. In nucleotides, the CDR3 is TGTGCCAGCACGATCACTATCTCCTACGAGCAGTACTTC.

This chain uses TRBV7-3 with TRBJ2-2; weak D call: TRBD2 (6 bases). Trimming pared 8 bases from V and 4 bases from J, leaving 14 bases between. CDR1 SGHTA and CDR2 FQGTGA come from the germline V gene. The CDR3 loop spans 14 amino acids. CDR3 protein: CASGRQGGTGELFF. The CDR3 DNA reads as TGTGCCAGCGGGAGGCAGGGTGGCACCGGGGAGCTGTTTTTT.

Details on this clone: This may stem from a read error, because a much larger clone lies one nucleotide away. The identical CDR3 is also encoded by other nucleotide sequences in the sample. This sequence joins TRBV20-1 and TRBJ2-7; the D is unclear. The V end lost 6 bases, the J end lost 6 bases, and 12 bases lay between the germline ends. CDR3 length: 11 amino acids. In germline, CDR1 is DFQATT, CDR2 SNEGSKA (reference sequence). The chain's CDR3 is CSASRSPEQYF. The CDR3 DNA is TGCAGTGCCAGTCGTTCTCCCGAGCAGTACTTC.

This chain joins TRBV4-1 and TRBJ1-6; D gene uncertain. This CDR3 is built from 18 residues. Germline lookup yields CDR1 MGHRA and CDR2 YSYEKL. Trimming removed 0 bases from V and 0 bases from J, with 12 bases in between. DNA of the CDR3: TGCGCCAGCAGCCAAGATAGAGGACGGAGCTCCTATAATTCACCCCTCCACTTT. Amino acid sequence: CASSQDRGRSSYNSPLHF.

Sample share makes this clone medium-sized. The chain joins TRBV4-1 to TRBJ1-5; D ambiguous. Germline V gives CDR1 MGHRA, CDR2 YSYEKL. The CDR3 length is 15 residues. V lost 0 bases, J lost 6 bases, and 12 bases lay in between. The CDR3 region is CASSQDWLSPQPQHF. The CDR3 DNA sequence: TGCGCCAGCAGCCAAGATTGGCTAAGCCCTCAGCCCCAGCATTTT.

The chain is built from TRBV10-1 and TRBJ2-1, with unresolved D. Trimming took off 6 bases at V and 2 bases at J, with 14 bases between the two ends. The V gene's germline CDR1 is WNHNN and CDR2 SYGVQD (reference sequence). This CDR3 is built from 15 residues. CDR3 residues: CASRYLGSPYNEQFF. CDR3 nucleotides: TGCGCCAGCAGATACCTAGGGTCGCCCTACAATGAGCAGTTCTTC.

The V call is TRBV5-6, the J call TRBJ1-1; no clear D gene. Trimming removed 0 bases from V and 0 bases from J, with 9 bases in between. CDR1 and CDR2 (germline): SGHDT, YYEEEE. The length of the CDR3 is 15 residues. CDR3 loop: CASSLGLRMNTEAFF. The CDR3 nucleotides read TGTGCCAGCAGCTTGGGTCTTCGGATGAACACTGAAGCTTTCTTT.

This clone was seen more than once but under ten times. One end of the junction varies from germline; a read error may be responsible. The CDR3 spells CASREDSQSHEQYF. The CDR3 nucleotides read TGTGCCAGCAGAGAAGACAGCCAGAGCCACGAGCAGTACTTC. This chain joins TRBV2 and TRBJ2-7; perhaps TRBD1 as D (5 bases). This CDR3 has 14 amino acids. Germline lookup yields CDR1 SNHLY and CDR2 FYNNEI.

The chain recombines TRBV9 with TRBJ2-7, with 13 nucleotides matching TRBD2. V was clipped by 3 bases and J by 2 bases; unmatched bases: 2. The CDR3 spans 15 residues. Germline CDR1 reads SGDLS; CDR2 reads YYNGEE. The CDR3 region is CASSAGTSGTYEQYF. The CDR3 coding sequence is TGTGCCAGCAGCGCAGGGACTAGCGGGACCTACGAGCAGTACTTC.

This clone was seen a single time. V and J are TRBV2 and TRBJ2-2, with no clear D. V gave up 3 bases and J gave up 8 bases, with 4 bases separating them. The CDR3 runs to 11 residues. Germline V gene sequence: CDR1 SNHLY, CDR2 FYNNEI. The CDR3 reads CASSDWGELFF. CDR3 bases: TGTGCCAGCAGTGATTGGGGGGAGCTGTTTTTT.

This clone has more than one count but fewer than ten. V gene TRBV2 combines with J gene TRBJ1-1, with D perhaps matching TRBD1 (5 bases). Germline V lookup: CDR1 SNHLY, CDR2 FYNNEI. CDR3 length equals 13 residues. Trimming cost V 6 bases and J 10 bases, with 18 bases left between them. The CDR3 protein is CASRGGAASPAFF. CDR3 nucleotide sequence: TGTGCCAGCAGGGGAGGGGCAGCGTCTCCAGCTTTCTTT.

The chain links TRBV9 to TRBJ2-1, with 7 bases fitting TRBD2. The germline V gene encodes CDR1 SGDLS and CDR2 YYNGEE. The CDR3 loop spans 15 amino acids. V shed 2 bases and J 1 base; nucleotides not matched to a gene: 3. The CDR3 coding sequence is TGTGCCAGCAGCGTCAGCGGGAAGTCCTACAATGAGCAGTTCTTC. This sequence encodes CASSVSGKSYNEQFF.

In nucleotides, the CDR3 is TGCAGTGCTCCCTGGGACAGTGAAGCTTTCTTT. Amino acids: CSAPWDSEAFF. This chain links TRBV20-1 with TRBJ1-1, with TRBD1 matching over 7 bases. Trimming removed 5 bases from V and 7 bases from J; junction bases left unmatched: 4. Germline V gene data show CDR1 as DFQATT and CDR2 as SNEGSKA (reference sequence). This CDR3 is built from 11 residues.

The chain recombines TRBV7-8 with TRBJ2-7; 10 positions agree with TRBD1. The CDR3 covers 17 residues. Losses at the gene ends were 5 bases for V and 3 bases for J; bases not matched to a gene: 13. Germline V lookup: CDR1 SGHVS, CDR2 FQNEAQ. The CDR3 DNA reads as TGTGCCAGCAGCCGGTCCGATCCGGGACAGGGGCACTACGAGCAGTACTTC. Protein sequence: CASSRSDPGQGHYEQYF.

The chain recombines TRBV10-3 with TRBJ1-2; D ambiguous. The V end was cut by 3 bases, the J end by 8 bases, with 13 bases between. This CDR3 has 13 amino acids. Germline V gene lookup returns CDR1 ENHRY and CDR2 SYGVKD. The CDR3 region is CAISDGVAGGYTF. The DNA of the CDR3 is TGTGCCATCAGTGATGGTGTAGCAGGAGGCTACACCTTC.

This rearrangement joins TRBV28 to TRBJ2-3, with 10 bases identical to TRBD1. Germline assignment: CDR1 MDHEN and CDR2 SYDVKM. After removal of 10 bases from V and 6 bases from J, the junction contained 10 bases not matched to a gene. The CDR3 contains 14 residues. CDR3 DNA: TGTGCCACTTCAGACAGGGGGCGCTCGGATACGCAGTATTTT. As protein: CATSDRGRSDTQYF. Using reference TRBV28 and TRBJ2-3 for the parts outside the CDR3, the full variable domain is DVKVTQSSRYLVKRTGEKVFLECVQDMDHENMFWYRQDPGLGLRLIYFSYDVKMKEKGDIPEGYSVSREKKERFSLILESASTNQTSMYLCATSDRGRSDTQYFGPGTRLTVL.

This rearrangement joins TRBV7-8 to TRBJ1-2; 7 nucleotides align to TRBD1. This CDR3 spans 13 amino acids. J gave up 4 bases and V 3 bases, and 2 bases lay outside the gene matches. The germline V gene has CDR1 SGHVS and CDR2 FQNEAQ. The CDR3 loop is CASSLGQIYGYTF. In DNA form, the CDR3 reads TGTGCCAGCAGCTTGGGACAGATCTATGGCTACACCTTC.

The J gene is TRBJ2-7, the V gene TRBV5-6; D is undetermined. Germline V lookup: CDR1 SGHDT, CDR2 YYEEEE. This CDR3 is 13 amino acids long. Trimming removed 3 bases from V and 0 bases from J, with 7 bases in between. The CDR3, as DNA: TGTGCCAGCAGCTACATGAGCTCCTACGAGCAGTACTTC. Protein: CASSYMSSYEQYF.

This clone is labeled as medium-sized. This rearrangement joins TRBV6-1 to TRBJ1-1; D is perhaps TRBD1 (5 bases). This CDR3 region has 13 residues. Germline-derived CDR1 and CDR2 are MNHNS and SASEGT. V was cut by 2 bases and J by 4 bases, with 8 bases left in between. CDR3 DNA: TGTGCCAGCAGTGAAATGGGGGGCACTGAAGCTTTCTTT. Translated, it gives CASSEMGGTEAFF.

This clone has a single count. This rearrangement joins TRBV19 to TRBJ2-7, with 10 bases fitting TRBD1. Germline trimming cut 8 bases from V and 7 bases from J; bases unmatched to any gene: 2. Germline V gives CDR1 LNHDA, CDR2 SQIVND (reference sequence). The CDR3 has 11 amino acids. The CDR3 coding sequence is TGTGCCAGTTGGACAGGGGGGGAGCAGTACTTC. Amino acid sequence: CASWTGGEQYF. The full variable domain, completed using reference TRBV19 and TRBJ2-7, is DGGITQSPKYLFRKEGQNVTLSCEQNLNHDAMYWYRQDPGQGLRLIYYSQIVNDFQKGDIAEGYSVSREKKESFPLTVTSAQKNPTAFYLCASWTGGEQYFGPGTRLTVT.

This clone was seen only once. V usage is TRBV5-1 and J usage is TRBJ2-5; D is undetermined. In germline, CDR1 is SGHRS, CDR2 YFSETQ. Trimming stripped 7 bases from V and 1 base from J, with 14 bases between. CDR3 length: 14 amino acids. In DNA, the CDR3 is TGCGCCAGCTCCACGGGTAGGACCCAAGAGACCCAGTACTTC. Translation: CASSTGRTQETQYF.

The V gene is TRBV28, the J gene TRBJ1-3, with no clear D. Germline CDR1 is MDHEN and CDR2 is SYDVKM. With 3 bases removed from V and 2 bases from J, the gap between germline ends came to 11 bases. There are 15 residues in the CDR3. CDR3 region: CASSFADIPGNTIYF. For the CDR3, the DNA is TGTGCCAGCAGTTTCGCTGACATACCTGGAAACACCATATATTTT.

The chain joins TRBV5-4 to TRBJ1-1; TRBD1 matches 8 bases. CDR1 is SGHNT and CDR2 is YYREEE in the germline V gene (reference sequence). This CDR3 contains 18 residues. After removal of 2 bases from V and 1 base from J, the junction contained 13 bases not matched to a gene. In DNA form, the CDR3 reads TGTGCCAGCAGCTTTAATCCCCCACAGGGGGGAAAGAACACTGAAGCTTTCTTT. It translates to CASSFNPPQGGKNTEAFF.

The CDR3 here is CASRPGQLLNEQFF. The CDR3, as DNA: TGTGCCAGCAGACCGGGACAGCTGTTGAATGAGCAGTTCTTC. The rearrangement joins TRBV27 to TRBJ2-1; 7 bases match TRBD1. CDR3 length: 14 amino acids. Germline CDR1 reads MNHEY; CDR2 reads SMNVEV (reference sequence). Trimming at V came to 6 bases and at J to 7 bases, leaving 9 bases not matched to a gene.

J is TRBJ2-7 and V is TRBV19; 11 bases are a match to TRBD2. Germline V gene sequence: CDR1 LNHDA, CDR2 SQIVND (reference sequence). The CDR3 is 16 amino acids. After removal of 3 bases from V and 5 bases from J, the junction contained 9 bases not matched to a gene. The CDR3 DNA reads as TGTGCCAGTAGTATCTCTACTAGCGGGAGAGGACACGAGCAGTACTTC. Residues: CASSISTSGRGHEQYF.

The chain has TRBV6-5 and TRBJ1-2, with 8 bases identical to TRBD1. The germline gives CDR1 MNHEY, CDR2 SVGAGI. V lost 4 bases to trimming and J lost 2 bases; unmatched junction nucleotides: 9. This CDR3 is 16 amino acids long. The CDR3 protein is CASSSTDRGRNYGYTF. The CDR3, as DNA: TGTGCCAGCAGTTCCACAGACAGGGGCCGGAACTATGGCTACACCTTC.

This chain connects TRBV7-9 to TRBJ2-7; D remains unclear. CDR3 length: 13 amino acids. V gave up 2 bases and J gave up 3 bases, with 8 bases separating them. The germline gives CDR1 SEHNR, CDR2 FQNEAQ (reference sequence). DNA of the CDR3: TGTGCCAGCAGCTTATCTCCCCACTACGAGCAGTACTTC. Translation: CASSLSPHYEQYF.

The rearrangement joins TRBV4-1 to TRBJ2-1; 12 nucleotides align to TRBD1. The CDR3 loop spans 18 amino acids. The J segment lost 3 bases and the V segment lost 9 bases, leaving 15 bases of the junction unmatched. Germline loops: CDR1 MGHRA, CDR2 YSYEKL. The CDR3 nucleotides are TGCGCCAGGCTAAACCGGGACAGGGGGCGGGGAGGCTACAATGAGCAGTTCTTC. This encodes CARLNRDRGRGGYNEQFF.